The clone carrying this T cell receptor beta chain was detected only a few times. Data came from immunoSEQ multiplex PCR; TCRdb stores just in-frame clones and leaves some out. The sample has 350,000 to 450,000 clones, nearly 90% seen once. Trimming stripped 3 bases from V and 2 bases from J, with 8 bases between. The CDR3 has 14 residues. The germline gives CDR1 DFQATT, CDR2 SNEGSKA (reference sequence). Grouping used clinical history reported by participants in a survey and questionnaire. The data belong to a study of blood T cell repertoires in COVID-19. Across the whole study: Sources were T cells, B-cell-depleted T cells, or PBMCs; the material itself was cDNA or gDNA.

Sequenced material: PBMCs or T cells enriched from blood (not recorded which). This clonotype was sampled from a woman aged 18 to 35 who had been exposed to COVID-19. This chain joins TRBV20-1 and TRBJ1-6, with D maybe TRBD1 (5 bases). CDR3 in DNA: TGCAGTGCTAGTTGGGGCCCCTATAATTCACCCCTCCACTTT. It encodes CSASWGPYNSPLHF.